The source of this TCR beta chain is a study of T cell changes during pregnancy in multiple sclerosis (dated by TCRdb to between 2017 and 2020). Regarding the study in general: Changes in the T cell repertoire over the course of pregnancy were examined in this study in women with multiple sclerosis.

Receptor amplification or capture employed the immunoSEQ multiplex PCR assay. Held by TCRdb, this immuneACCESS table contains in-frame sequences only and omits some clones. Under half of the omission traces to an unresolved V gene where checked; the cause of the rest is unknown. In this sample the table shows about 51,000 clones, roughly 94% of which occur a single time. Of the sample, around 0.6% falls within the top ten clones. The CDR3 numbers 11 residues from cysteine through phenylalanine. Only the CDR3 part of the read is kept: 33 bases, read in frame from the first base. V is cut by 1 base and J by 9 bases, and the space between the germline ends is 4 bases. CDR1 and CDR2, per the germline V gene, are SGHTA and FQGNSA. This clone was seen once. The antigen this receptor binds is unknown. No per-base quality is available; no much larger clone lies one base away.

This TCR was recovered from a female donor with multiple sclerosis, enrolled in a pregnancy study. The sample here was CD4+ T cells from peripheral blood mononuclear cells, taken in the second trimester of pregnancy. Recombination joined TRBV7-2 with TRBJ2-4, with no D gene named confidently. CDR3 sequence: CASSLGAIQYF. The nucleotide sequence reads TGTGCCAGCAGCTTAGGAGCCATTCAGTACTTC.